These 5 T cell receptor beta chains originate from one sample sequenced in a study of T cell responses to AZD1222 COVID-19 vaccine. The table came from immunoSEQ multiplex PCR; TCRdb's copy has only in-frame clones and leaves some out. Of 65,000 to 90,000 clones in the sample, roughly nine tenths were seen once. The starting material was peripheral blood, obtained on day 0 of AZD1222 vaccination. The receptors shown here come from an adult in good health.

J is TRBJ1-6 and V is TRBV28; TRBD1 might be the D (5 bases). V was shortened by 2 bases and J by 9 bases, with 17 bases between the two germline ends. From germline, CDR1 is MDHEN and CDR2 SYDVKM. The CDR3 is made up of 16 amino acids. The CDR3 DNA reads as TGTGCCAGCAGTTTAGCTGGGGGTGGATCGGGTTCACCCCTCCACTTT. Its protein is CASSLAGGGSGSPLHF.

The chain carries TRBV10-3 and TRBJ1-4, with TRBD1 identical over 7 bases. The V and J ends lost 6 bases and 5 bases, in that order; junction bases with no gene match: 3. The germline gives CDR1 ENHRY, CDR2 SYGVKD. This CDR3 region has 13 residues. CDR3 bases: TGTGCCATCAGACAGGGGCGGAATGAAAAACTGTTTTTT. It is translated as CAIRQGRNEKLFF.

The chain couples TRBV27 to TRBJ2-7, with 9 bases identical to TRBD1. Germline V CDR1 and CDR2: MNHEY, SMNVEV (reference sequence). The trim removed 5 bases at V and 3 bases at J, leaving 5 bases unmatched. The CDR3 is made up of 14 amino acids. The CDR3 region has the DNA TGTGCCAGCAGTAGGGGGACAGGGAGCTACGAGCAGTACTTC. It specifies CASSRGTGSYEQYF.

The chain couples TRBV19 to TRBJ1-2, with a tentative D call TRBD1 (6 bases). V was shortened by 7 bases and J by 4 bases, with 13 bases between the two germline ends. CDR3 length equals 13 residues. Germline V CDR1 and CDR2: LNHDA, SQIVND (reference sequence). CDR3 coding DNA: TGTGCCAGTACCCCCAGGGGAGGCTATGGCTACACCTTC. This codes for CASTPRGGYGYTF. The entire variable domain, with the rest obtained from reference TRBV19 and TRBJ1-2, is as follows: DGGITQSPKYLFRKEGQNVTLSCEQNLNHDAMYWYRQDPGQGLRLIYYSQIVNDFQKGDIAEGYSVSREKKESFPLTVTSAQKNPTAFYLCASTPRGGYGYTFGSGTRLTVV.

This clone was recorded once. The chain is built from TRBV12-5 and TRBJ1-6; D call uncertain. Germline lookup yields CDR1 LGHNT and CDR2 FRNRAP. The CDR3 loop spans 16 amino acids. With 2 bases removed from V and 3 bases from J, the gap between germline ends came to 11 bases. In DNA, the CDR3 is TGTGCTAGTGGTTTGTTTTCAGGAAACTATAATTCACCCCTCCACTTT. This codes for CASGLFSGNYNSPLHF. Full variable domain (missing parts from reference TRBV12-5 and TRBJ1-6): DARVTQTPRHKVTEMGQEVTMRCQPILGHNTVFWYRQTMMQGLELLAYFRNRAPLDDSGMPKDRFSAEMPDATLATLKIQPSEPRDSAVYFCASGLFSGNYNSPLHFGNGTRLTVT.